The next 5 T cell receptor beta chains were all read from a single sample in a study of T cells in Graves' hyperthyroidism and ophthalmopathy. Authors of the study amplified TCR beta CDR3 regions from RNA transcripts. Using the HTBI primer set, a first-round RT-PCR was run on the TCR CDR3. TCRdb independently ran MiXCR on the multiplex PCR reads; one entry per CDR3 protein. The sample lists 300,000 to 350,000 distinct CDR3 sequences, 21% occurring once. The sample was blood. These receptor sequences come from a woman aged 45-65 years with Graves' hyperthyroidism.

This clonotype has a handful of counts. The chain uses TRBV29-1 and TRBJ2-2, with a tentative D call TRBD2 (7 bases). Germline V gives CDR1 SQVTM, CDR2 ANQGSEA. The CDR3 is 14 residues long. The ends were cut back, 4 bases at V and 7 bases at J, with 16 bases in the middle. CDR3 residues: CSVVVGGQYGELFF. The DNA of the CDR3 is TGCAGCGTTGTAGTGGGGGGGCAATACGGGGAGCTGTTTTTT.

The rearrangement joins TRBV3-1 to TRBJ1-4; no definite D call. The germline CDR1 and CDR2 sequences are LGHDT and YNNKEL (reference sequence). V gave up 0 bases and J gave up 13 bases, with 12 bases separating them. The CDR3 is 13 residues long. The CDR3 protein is CASSQEGRRALFF. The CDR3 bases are TGTGCCAGCAGCCAAGAAGGGAGGAGGGCACTGTTTTTT.

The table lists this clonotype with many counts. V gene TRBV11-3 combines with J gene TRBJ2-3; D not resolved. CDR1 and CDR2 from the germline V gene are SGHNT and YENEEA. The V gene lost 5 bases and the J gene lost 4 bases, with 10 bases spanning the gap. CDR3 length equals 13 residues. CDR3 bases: TGTGCCAGCAGCCCGGAGAGAGCAGATACGCAGTATTTT. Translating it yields CASSPERADTQYF.

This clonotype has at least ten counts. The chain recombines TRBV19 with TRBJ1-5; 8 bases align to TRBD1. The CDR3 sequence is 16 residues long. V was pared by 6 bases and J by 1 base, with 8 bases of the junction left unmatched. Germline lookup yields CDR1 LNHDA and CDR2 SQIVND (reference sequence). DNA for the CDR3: TGTGCCAGTAGCGGACAGGGTGGTAAGAGCAATCAGCCCCAGCATTTT. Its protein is CASSGQGGKSNQPQHF.

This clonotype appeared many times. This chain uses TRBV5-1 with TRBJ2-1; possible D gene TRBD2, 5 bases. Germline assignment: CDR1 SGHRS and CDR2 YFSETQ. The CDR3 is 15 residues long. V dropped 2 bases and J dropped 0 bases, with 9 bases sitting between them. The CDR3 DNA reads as TGCGCCAGCAGCTTCGTGGGGAGCTCCTACAATGAGCAGTTCTTC. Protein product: CASSFVGSSYNEQFF.